This TCR beta chain was identified during a study of blood T cell repertoires in COVID-19. Across the whole study: Sites in the United States, Italy and Spain provided acute and convalescent COVID-19 samples.

Germline lookup yields CDR1 SGHTA and CDR2 FQGNSA. The CDR3 has 17 amino acids. Germline trimming cut 6 bases from V and 4 bases from J; bases unmatched to any gene: 14. Authors' processing steps: How many nucleated cells were present was estimated from reference gene primer amplification. Profiling relied on immunoSEQ multiplex PCR, and the TCRdb table lists in-frame clones only, not all of them. V and J calls and clone size come straight from that table; D and trimming were deduced from the DNA. The table has 80,000 or so clones, 80% to 90% seen once. Sequencing was carried out using peripheral blood. The chain joins TRBV7-2 to TRBJ2-2, with 7 bases aligning to TRBD2. The TCR sequence derives from an older woman with acute or convalescent COVID-19. CDR3 sequence (DNA): TGTGCCAGCAGTAGAAACCTGAAGACTAGCCGCACCGGGGAGCTGTTTTTT. Translating it yields CASSRNLKTSRTGELFF.